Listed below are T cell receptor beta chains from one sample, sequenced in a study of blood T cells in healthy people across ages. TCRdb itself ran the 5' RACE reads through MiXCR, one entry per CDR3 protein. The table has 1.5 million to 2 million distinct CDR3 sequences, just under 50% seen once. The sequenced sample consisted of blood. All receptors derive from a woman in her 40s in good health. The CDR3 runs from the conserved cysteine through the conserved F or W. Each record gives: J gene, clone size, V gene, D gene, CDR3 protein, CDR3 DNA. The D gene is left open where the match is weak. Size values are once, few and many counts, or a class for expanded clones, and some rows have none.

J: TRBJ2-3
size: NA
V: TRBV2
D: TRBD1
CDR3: CASSGQGRSTDTQYF
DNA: TGTGCCAGCTCCGGACAGGGGAGAAGCACAGATACGCAGTATTTT

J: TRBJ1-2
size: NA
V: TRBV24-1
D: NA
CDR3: CATSDSQGRNGYTF
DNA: TGTGCCACCAGTGATTCTCAGGGTCGGAATGGCTACACCTTC

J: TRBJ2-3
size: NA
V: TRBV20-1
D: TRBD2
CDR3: CGARDPAGGTDTQYF
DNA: TGCGGTGCTAGAGACCCAGCGGGAGGCACAGATACGCAGTATTTT

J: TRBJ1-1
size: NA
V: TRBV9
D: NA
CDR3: CASSVEGFSEAFF
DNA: TGTGCCAGCAGCGTAGAGGGGTTTAGTGAAGCTTTCTTT

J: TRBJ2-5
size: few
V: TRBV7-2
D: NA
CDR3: CASTLGTEVGTQYF
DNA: TGTGCCAGCACCCTCGGGACTGAGGTCGGGACCCAGTACTTC

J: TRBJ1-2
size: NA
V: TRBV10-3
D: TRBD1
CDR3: CAIQEGTVTGDGYTF
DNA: TGTGCCATTCAAGAAGGGACAGTAACGGGGGATGGCTACACCTTC

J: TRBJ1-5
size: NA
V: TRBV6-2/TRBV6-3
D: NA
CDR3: CASSFGASNQPQHF
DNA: TGTGCCAGCAGTTTTGGTGCCAGCAATCAGCCCCAGCATTTT

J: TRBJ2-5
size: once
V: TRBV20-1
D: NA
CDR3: CSAREVGVVKDQETQYF
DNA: TGCAGTGCTAGAGAAGTTGGGGTGGTTAAGGACCAAGAGACCCAGTACTTC

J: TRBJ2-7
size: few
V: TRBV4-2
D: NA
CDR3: CASSQDVSEQYF
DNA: TGTGCCAGCAGCCAAGACGTAAGCGAGCAGTACTTC

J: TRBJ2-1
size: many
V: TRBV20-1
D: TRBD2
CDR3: CSATGIPGLAGNDEQFF
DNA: TGCAGTGCTACGGGGATTCCCGGACTAGCGGGGAATGATGAGCAGTTCTTC

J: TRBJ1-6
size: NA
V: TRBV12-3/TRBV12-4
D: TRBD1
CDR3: CASSAYRGSYNSPLHF
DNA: TGTGCCAGCAGTGCGTACAGGGGTTCCTATAATTCACCCCTCCACTTT

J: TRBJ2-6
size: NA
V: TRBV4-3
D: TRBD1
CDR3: CTSSQDRVILLSGANVPTF
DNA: TGCACCAGCAGCCAAGACAGGGTTATCCTCCTCTCTGGGGCCAACGTCCCGACTTTC

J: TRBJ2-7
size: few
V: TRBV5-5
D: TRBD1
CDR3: CASSGGTAYEQYF
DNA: TGTGCCAGCAGCGGTGGGACAGCCTACGAGCAGTACTTC

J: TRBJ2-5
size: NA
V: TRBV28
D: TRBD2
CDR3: CASSLQRGRNEQYF
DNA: TGTGCCAGCAGTTTACAGCGGGGGCGGAATGAGCAGTACTTC

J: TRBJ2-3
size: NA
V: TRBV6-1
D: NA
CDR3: CASSDEFLEAQYF
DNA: TGTGCCAGCAGTGATGAATTTTTGGAGGCGCAGTATTTT

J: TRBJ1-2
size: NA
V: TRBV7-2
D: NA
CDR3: CASSFRDLQAYGYTF
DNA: TGTGCCAGCAGCTTCCGGGACCTACAAGCCTATGGCTACACCTTC

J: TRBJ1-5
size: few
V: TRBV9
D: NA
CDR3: CASSVGAGDQPQHF
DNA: TGTGCCAGCAGCGTAGGGGCAGGTGATCAGCCCCAGCATTTT

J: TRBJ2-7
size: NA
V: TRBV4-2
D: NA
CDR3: CASSQSVGDQYEQYF
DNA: TGTGCCAGCAGCCAAAGTGTCGGGGATCAGTACGAGCAGTACTTC

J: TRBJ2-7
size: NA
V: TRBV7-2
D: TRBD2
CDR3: CASSFSGSDYEQYF
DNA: TGTGCCAGCAGCTTTAGCGGGAGCGACTACGAGCAGTACTTC

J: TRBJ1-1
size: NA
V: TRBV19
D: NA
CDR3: CASSSGLRLTEAFF
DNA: TGTGCCAGTAGTTCGGGACTCCGGCTGACTGAAGCTTTCTTT

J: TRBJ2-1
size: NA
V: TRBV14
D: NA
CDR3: CASSQERTRVSEQFF
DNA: TGTGCCAGCAGCCAAGAAAGGACGCGGGTGAGTGAGCAGTTCTTC

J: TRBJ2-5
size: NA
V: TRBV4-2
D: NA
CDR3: CASSLSGQIQETQYF
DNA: TGTGCCAGCAGCCTTTCCGGACAGATTCAAGAGACCCAGTACTTC

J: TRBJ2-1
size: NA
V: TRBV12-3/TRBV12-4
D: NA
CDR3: CASSLAPFGGSYNEQFF
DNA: TGTGCCAGCAGTTTAGCGCCCTTCGGCGGTTCCTACAATGAGCAGTTCTTC

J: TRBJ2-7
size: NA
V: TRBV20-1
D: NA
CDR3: CSARVRVSSYEQYF
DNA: TGCAGTGCTAGAGTGCGGGTTTCCTCCTACGAGCAGTACTTC

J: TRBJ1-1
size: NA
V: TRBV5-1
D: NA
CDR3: CASSAGHVGDTEAFF
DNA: TGCGCCAGCAGCGCTGGACACGTCGGGGACACTGAAGCTTTCTTT

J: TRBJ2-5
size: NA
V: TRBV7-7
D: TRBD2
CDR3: CASSLVPGLAGGQETQYF
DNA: TGTGCTAGCAGCTTAGTCCCGGGACTAGCGGGGGGCCAAGAGACCCAGTACTTC

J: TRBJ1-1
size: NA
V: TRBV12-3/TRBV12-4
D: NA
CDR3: CASNTRRTNTEAFF
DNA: TGCGCCAGCAATACTCGACGGACGAACACTGAAGCTTTCTTT

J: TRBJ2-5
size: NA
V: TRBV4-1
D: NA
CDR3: CASSQVSRAGPIQETQYF
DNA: TGCGCCAGCAGCCAAGTTAGTAGGGCGGGGCCAATCCAAGAGACCCAGTACTTC

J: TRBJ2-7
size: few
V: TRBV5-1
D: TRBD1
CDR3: CASSFRGQSYEQYF
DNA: TGCGCCAGCAGTTTCAGGGGACAGTCCTACGAGCAGTACTTC

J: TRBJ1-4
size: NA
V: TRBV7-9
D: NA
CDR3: CASRLQGNEKLFF
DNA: TGTGCCAGCAGGTTACAGGGAAATGAAAAACTGTTTTTT

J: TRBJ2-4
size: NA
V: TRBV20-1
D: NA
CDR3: CSAPGSGKNIQYF
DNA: TGCAGTGCTCCGGGAAGCGGCAAAAACATTCAGTACTTC

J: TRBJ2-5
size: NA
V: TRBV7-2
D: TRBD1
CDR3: CASSTGQLVLRGNEQYF
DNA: TGTGCCAGCAGCACGGGACAGCTTGTACTTAGAGGGAATGAGCAGTACTTC

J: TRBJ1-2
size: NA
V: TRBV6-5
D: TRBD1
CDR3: CASSDTSQGSYTF
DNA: TGTGCCAGCAGTGACACCTCACAGGGGAGCTACACCTTC

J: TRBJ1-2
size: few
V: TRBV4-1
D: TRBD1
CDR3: CASSQGPGQPFHGYTF
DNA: TGCGCCAGCAGCCAAGGGCCGGGACAGCCTTTCCATGGCTACACCTTC

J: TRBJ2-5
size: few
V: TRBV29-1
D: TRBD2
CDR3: CSVERTSGGVDEQYF
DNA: TGCAGCGTGGAGCGGACTAGCGGGGGGGTAGATGAGCAGTACTTC

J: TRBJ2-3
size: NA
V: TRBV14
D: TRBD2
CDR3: CASSQDPLAGRHYTDTQYF
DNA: TGTGCCAGCAGCCAAGATCCCCTAGCGGGGAGACACTACACAGATACGCAGTATTTT

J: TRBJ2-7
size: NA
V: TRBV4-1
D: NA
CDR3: CASSQEGLGGSSYNEQYF
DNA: TGCGCCAGCAGCCAAGAGGGGTTGGGAGGAAGCTCCTACAATGAGCAGTACTTC

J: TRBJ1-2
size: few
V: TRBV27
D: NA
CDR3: CASSLVRGEDGYTF
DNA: TGTGCCAGCAGTTTAGTGCGGGGAGAGGACGGCTACACCTTC

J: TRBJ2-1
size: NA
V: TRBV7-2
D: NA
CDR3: CASSVGVGGYNEQFF
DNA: TGTGCCAGCAGCGTGGGGGTAGGGGGCTACAATGAGCAGTTCTTC

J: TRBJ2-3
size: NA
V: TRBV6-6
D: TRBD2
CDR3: CASSYWDLAGFTDTQYF
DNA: TGTGCCAGCAGTTACTGGGATCTAGCGGGATTCACAGATACGCAGTATTTT

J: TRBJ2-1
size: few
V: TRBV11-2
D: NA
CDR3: CASSKTGPGYNEQFF
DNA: TGTGCCAGCAGCAAAACAGGACCAGGATACAATGAGCAGTTCTTC

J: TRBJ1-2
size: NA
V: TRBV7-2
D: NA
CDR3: CASSLGQTSYDGYTF
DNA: TGTGCCAGCAGCTTAGGGCAGACATCCTATGACGGCTACACCTTC

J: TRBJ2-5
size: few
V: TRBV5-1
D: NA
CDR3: CASQGPQRGEQYF
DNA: TGCGCCAGCCAGGGCCCCCAGCGAGGGGAGCAGTACTTC

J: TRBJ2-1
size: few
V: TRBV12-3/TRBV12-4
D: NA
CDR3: CASSLAGSRYNEQFF
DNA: TGTGCCAGCAGTTTAGCGGGGAGCCGTTACAATGAGCAGTTCTTC

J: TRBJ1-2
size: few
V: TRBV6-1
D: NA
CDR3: CASTSPPGGSGYTF
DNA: TGTGCCAGCACCTCCCCTCCGGGTGGAAGTGGCTACACCTTC

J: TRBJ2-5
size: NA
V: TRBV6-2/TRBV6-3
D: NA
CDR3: CASGPLWAEETQYF
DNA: TGTGCCAGCGGGCCCCTTTGGGCCGAAGAGACCCAGTACTTC

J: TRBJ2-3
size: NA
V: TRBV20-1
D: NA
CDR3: CSAQWDQTTDTQYF
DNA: TGCAGTGCTCAATGGGACCAAACAACAGATACGCAGTATTTT

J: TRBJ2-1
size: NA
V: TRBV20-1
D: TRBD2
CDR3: CSREGKYNEQFF
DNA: TGCAGCCGGGAGGGAAAATACAATGAGCAGTTCTTC

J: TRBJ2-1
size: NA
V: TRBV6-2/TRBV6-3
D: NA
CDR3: CASSVQGWSEQFF
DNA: TGTGCCAGCAGCGTACAGGGTTGGAGTGAGCAGTTCTTC

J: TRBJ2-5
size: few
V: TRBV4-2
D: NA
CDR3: CASSQEVLNAGARETQYF
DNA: TGTGCCAGCAGCCAAGAGGTCCTAAACGCAGGGGCGCGGGAGACCCAGTACTTC

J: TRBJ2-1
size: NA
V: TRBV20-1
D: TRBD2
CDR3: CSPKRGATVREQFF
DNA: TGCAGTCCAAAGCGGGGGGCGACGGTACGGGAGCAGTTCTTC

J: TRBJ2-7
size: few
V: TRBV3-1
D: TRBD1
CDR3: CASSRTGSLSGAAYEQYF
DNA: TGTGCCAGCAGCCGGACAGGGTCGCTGTCGGGCGCGGCCTACGAGCAGTACTTC

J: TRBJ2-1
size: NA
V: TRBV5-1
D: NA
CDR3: CASSLGLEWAGEQFF
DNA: TGCGCCAGCAGCTTGGGTCTAGAATGGGCGGGTGAGCAGTTCTTC

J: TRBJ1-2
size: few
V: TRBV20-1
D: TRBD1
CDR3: CSARVDRGSGYTF
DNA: TGCAGTGCTAGAGTCGACAGGGGGAGTGGCTACACCTTC